This passage covers 10 T cell receptor beta chains from one sample sequenced in a study of neoadjuvant anti-PD-1 for oral cavity cancer. Here immunoSEQ multiplex PCR was the method, and the copy in TCRdb shows in-frame clones only, minus some. This table has approximately 16,000 clones, around 74% appearing once. Sequences were derived from PBMCs, sampled before nivolumab (anti-PD-1) treatment. These receptors came from a person aged 35-79 years with oral cavity squamous cell carcinoma.

This clone was seen only a few times. The chain recombines TRBV30 with TRBJ2-7; 14 bases match TRBD2. V gave up 3 bases and J gave up 4 bases; unmatched junction bases: 5. The length of the CDR3 is 15 residues. In germline, CDR1 is GTSNPN, CDR2 SVGIG (reference sequence). CDR3 in amino acids: CAWRGRLAGGYEQYF. In DNA, the CDR3 is TGTGCCTGGAGGGGAAGACTAGCGGGAGGGTACGAGCAGTACTTC.

The J gene is TRBJ1-4, the V gene TRBV5-1; perhaps TRBD1 as D (6 bases). CDR3 length: 14 amino acids. CDR1 and CDR2 (germline): SGHRS, YFSETQ. Trimming left V 2 bases short and J 5 bases short, with 10 bases between. CDR3 bases: TGCGCCAGCAGCTTAGGGGGTGGGAATGAAAAACTGTTTTTT. It specifies CASSLGGGNEKLFF.

This clone has a handful of counts. The rearrangement links TRBV27 to TRBJ2-2, with D unclear. The CDR3 is made up of 13 amino acids. The ends were cut back, 3 bases at V and 2 bases at J, with 4 bases in the middle. The germline gives CDR1 MNHEY, CDR2 SMNVEV (reference sequence). The CDR3 sequence: CASSFGNTGELFF. The CDR3, as DNA: TGTGCCAGCAGTTTTGGAAACACCGGGGAGCTGTTTTTT.

This chain connects TRBV29-1 to TRBJ2-7, with 9 bases that match TRBD2. Germline loops: CDR1 SQVTM, CDR2 ANQGSEA. The CDR3 extends over 14 amino acids. The trim removed 4 bases at V and 5 bases at J, leaving 9 bases unmatched. The CDR3 reads CSVGGSGSSNEQYF. DNA of the CDR3: TGCAGCGTTGGGGGTAGCGGGAGTAGCAACGAGCAGTACTTC.

V is TRBV5-5 and J is TRBJ1-2; D not resolved. Between the trimmed V and J ends, which lost 4 bases and 5 bases, there was a span of 15 bases. Per the germline V gene, CDR1 is SGHKS and CDR2 is YYEKEE (reference sequence). This CDR3 is 14 amino acids long. CDR3: CASSLTETPYGYTF. DNA of the CDR3: TGTGCCAGCAGCCTTACAGAGACCCCATATGGCTACACCTTC.

This chain joins TRBV20-1 and TRBJ2-1; 9 bases map to TRBD1. The germline gives CDR1 DFQATT, CDR2 SNEGSKA (reference sequence). The ends lost 5 bases at V and 15 bases at J; junction bases unmatched: 8. The CDR3 is 11 amino acids. CDR3 bases: TGCAGTGCTGAAACAGGGGGCCATCGGTTCTTC. It encodes CSAETGGHRFF.

This clone was found once. CDR3 DNA: TGTGCCAGCAGAAAGACAGGCGATTCCTACGAGCAGTACTTC. Translation: CASRKTGDSYEQYF. The chain employs TRBV6-5 and TRBJ2-7, with TRBD1 as a possible D gene (6 bases). V gave up 6 bases and J gave up 1 base, with 13 bases separating them. Germline assignment: CDR1 MNHEY and CDR2 SVGAGI. This CDR3 is built from 14 residues.

The CDR3 DNA follows: TGTGCCAGCAGGCGGGAGGCTTCTCTGAACACTGAAGCTTTCTTT. It yields the protein CASRREASLNTEAFF. The V call is TRBV2, the J call TRBJ1-1, with D unclear. Trimming left V 6 bases short and J 0 bases short, with 14 bases between. This CDR3 comprises 15 residues. Per germline, CDR1 SNHLY and CDR2 FYNNEI.

The CDR3 loop reads CASKGLAGEQYF. The CDR3 DNA reads TGTGCCAGCAAGGGACTAGCGGGAGAGCAGTACTTC. V is TRBV28 and J is TRBJ2-7; 13 bases align to TRBD2. V shed 7 bases, J shed 7 bases, and the junction held 1 base outside the gene matches. This CDR3 is built from 12 residues. The germline CDR1 and CDR2 sequences are MDHEN and SYDVKM.

This clone was found a few times. This chain links TRBV5-1 with TRBJ2-5; 8 nucleotides match TRBD2. Trimming removed 1 base from V and 5 bases from J; junction bases left unmatched: 4. The CDR3 is 14 amino acids. Germline CDR1 is SGHRS and CDR2 is YFSETQ. As DNA, the CDR3 is TGCGCCAGCAGCTTGTCGGCTAGCGGGGAGACCCAGTACTTC. Protein product: CASSLSASGETQYF.